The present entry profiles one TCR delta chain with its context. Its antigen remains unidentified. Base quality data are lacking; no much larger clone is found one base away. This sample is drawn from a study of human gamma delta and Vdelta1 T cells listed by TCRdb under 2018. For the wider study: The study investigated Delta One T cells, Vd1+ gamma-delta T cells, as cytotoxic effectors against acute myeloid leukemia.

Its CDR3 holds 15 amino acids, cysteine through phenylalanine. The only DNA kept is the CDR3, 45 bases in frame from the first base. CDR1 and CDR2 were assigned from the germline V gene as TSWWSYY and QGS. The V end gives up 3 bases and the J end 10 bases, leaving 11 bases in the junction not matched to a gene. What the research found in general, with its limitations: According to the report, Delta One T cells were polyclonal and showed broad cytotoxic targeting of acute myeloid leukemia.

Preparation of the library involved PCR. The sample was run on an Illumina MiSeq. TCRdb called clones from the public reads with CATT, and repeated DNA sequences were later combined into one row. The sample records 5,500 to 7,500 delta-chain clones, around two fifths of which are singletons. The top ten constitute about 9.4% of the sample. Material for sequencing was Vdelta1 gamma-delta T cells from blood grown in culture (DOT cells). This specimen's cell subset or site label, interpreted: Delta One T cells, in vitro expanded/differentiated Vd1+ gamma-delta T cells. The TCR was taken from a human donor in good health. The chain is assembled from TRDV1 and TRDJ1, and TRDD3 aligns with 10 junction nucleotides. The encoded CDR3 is CALGEAKGDTSRLIF. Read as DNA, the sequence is TGTGCTCTTGGGGAGGCGAAGGGGGATACGTCTCGACTCATCTTT.